The 25 T cell receptor beta chains below all came from one sample that was sequenced in a study of blood T cell repertoires in COVID-19 (dated by TCRdb to 2020 to 2021). Library preparation was by the immunoSEQ multiplex PCR assay. TCRdb mirrors the immuneACCESS table, restricted to in-frame sequences. Some clones are absent from its copies; in checked studies, under half trace to an unresolved V gene, and the reason for the others is unknown. The sample table records 150,000 to 200,000 clones; approximately 80% of these occur just once. The biggest ten clones account for 6% of the sample. The sequencing input was PBMCs or T cells enriched from blood (not recorded which). These receptors originate from a man aged 35 to 55 who had recovered from COVID-19.

J is TRBJ1-3 and V is TRBV12-3 or TRBV12-4; D is unclear. The CDR3 totals 12 residues. With 4 bases removed from V and 2 bases from J, the gap between germline ends came to 3 bases. CDR3 nucleotide sequence: TGTGCCAGCAGTTCTCCTGGAAACACCATATATTTT. It encodes CASSSPGNTIYF.

This sequence joins TRBV2 and TRBJ2-5; TRBD2 matches at 9 bases. The CDR3 is 13 residues long. The trim removed 4 bases at V and 13 bases at J, leaving 10 bases unmatched. Germline V gene data show CDR1 as SNHLY and CDR2 as FYNNEI. CDR3 nucleotide sequence: TGTGCCAGCAGTGGTGGTAGCGGGGGCTTCCCGTACTTC. It yields the protein CASSGGSGGFPYF.

The chain links TRBV11-2 to TRBJ1-2; TRBD1 matches 9 bases. Germline V gives CDR1 SGHAT, CDR2 FQNNGV. The CDR3 loop spans 12 amino acids. V lost 8 bases, J lost 5 bases, and 3 bases stayed unmatched. CDR3 protein: CASGQGQYGYTF. CDR3 in DNA: TGTGCCAGCGGACAGGGGCAGTATGGCTACACCTTC. Filled out from reference TRBV11-2 and TRBJ1-2, the complete variable domain reads EAGVAQSPRYKIIEKRQSVAFWCNPISGHATLYWYQQILGQGPKLLIQFQNNGVVDDSQLPKDRFSAERLKGVDSTLKIQPAKLEDSAVYLCASGQGQYGYTFGSGTRLTVV.

This sequence joins TRBV5-1 and TRBJ1-2; D gene unclear. This CDR3 has 14 amino acids. Trimming left V 4 bases short and J 8 bases short, with 18 bases between. Germline assignment: CDR1 SGHRS and CDR2 YFSETQ. The CDR3 protein is CASSEIGIPRGYTF. Written as DNA, the CDR3 is TGCGCCAGCAGCGAAATAGGTATTCCGAGGGGCTACACCTTC.

The rearrangement uses TRBV10-3 and TRBJ1-6; the D gene is possibly TRBD1 (5 bases). Germline loops: CDR1 ENHRY, CDR2 SYGVKD. This CDR3 has 14 residues. The germline V and J ends were trimmed by 6 bases and 4 bases, with 10 bases remaining between them. CDR3 nucleotide sequence: TGTGCCATCAGCAAAGGACAATATAATTCACCCCTCCACTTT. It codes for CAISKGQYNSPLHF.

The CDR3 is CPPRRPQSEGASWNTIYF. As DNA, the CDR3 is TGCCCCCCCCGCCGACCCCAGTCGGAGGGGGCGAGTTGGAACACCATATATTTT. The chain links TRBV4-1 to TRBJ1-3; 7 bases line up with TRBD1. CDR1 is MGHRA and CDR2 is YSYEKL in the germline V gene. The CDR3 contains 18 residues.

The chain couples TRBV7-6 to TRBJ2-1, with 7 bases fitting TRBD2. The V and J ends lost 5 bases and 5 bases, in that order; junction bases with no gene match: 15. The CDR3 length is 17 residues. Per the germline V gene, CDR1 is SGHVS and CDR2 is FNYEAQ. CDR3 amino acids: CASSLPWAGGGNNEQFF. As DNA, the CDR3 is TGTGCCAGCAGCCTCCCCTGGGCGGGCGGGGGTAACAATGAGCAGTTCTTC.

The chain has TRBV5-1 and TRBJ2-7; perhaps TRBD1 as D (7 bases). This CDR3 has 15 residues. Trimming took off 1 base at V and 4 bases at J, with 15 bases between the two ends. Germline V gene lookup returns CDR1 SGHRS and CDR2 YFSETQ. CDR3 DNA: TGCGCCAGCAGCTTGACAGGGGAGGAAAATTACGAGCAGTACTTC. Its translation: CASSLTGEENYEQYF.

V is TRBV5-4 and J is TRBJ1-2; TRBD1 is a possible D gene (5 bases). Germline V gives CDR1 SGHNT, CDR2 YYREEE (reference sequence). The length of the CDR3 is 15 residues. The V and J ends lost 2 bases and 4 bases respectively, with 15 bases between them. This CDR3 reads CASSLMVGLRYGYTF. The CDR3 DNA reads as TGTGCCAGCAGCTTAATGGTGGGGCTCCGCTATGGCTACACCTTC.

This clone was observed many times. V is TRBV5-1 and J is TRBJ2-3; tentative D call: TRBD1 (6 bases). Trimming took off 0 bases at V and 4 bases at J, with 15 bases between the two ends. CDR1 is SGHRS, CDR2 YFSETQ, per germline. This CDR3 is built from 16 residues. The CDR3 nucleotides are TGCGCCAGCAGCTTGGAGGGGACAACAAGGGCAGATACGCAGTATTTT. It translates to CASSLEGTTRADTQYF.

This CDR3 reads CASRVPGQGAIKAFF. The DNA for the CDR3 is TGTGCCAGTCGGGTACCGGGACAGGGGGCGATTAAAGCTTTCTTT. This chain joins TRBV19 and TRBJ1-1, with 12 bases lining up with TRBD1. Trimming at V came to 8 bases and at J to 9 bases, leaving 13 bases not matched to a gene. The CDR3 is 15 amino acids. Germline V gene lookup returns CDR1 LNHDA and CDR2 SQIVND (reference sequence).

CDR3 protein: CASKSSGGSNSFF. The CDR3 DNA reads TGTGCCAGTAAATCTAGCGGGGGTTCCAATTCGTTCTTC. V usage is TRBV19 and J usage is TRBJ2-1; 10 bases are a match to TRBD2. The CDR3 covers 13 residues. CDR1 is LNHDA, CDR2 SQIVND, per germline (reference sequence). J gave up 15 bases and V 7 bases, and 12 bases lay outside the gene matches.

V usage is TRBV18 and J usage is TRBJ1-5; 7 nucleotides match TRBD1. V shed 3 bases and J 0 bases; nucleotides not matched to a gene: 8. Germline V gene data show CDR1 as KGHSH and CDR2 as LQKENI. The CDR3 is made up of 17 amino acids. This chain's CDR3 is CASSPGTVFNSNQPQHF. Written as DNA, the CDR3 is TGTGCCAGCTCACCCGGGACAGTTTTTAATAGCAATCAGCCCCAGCATTTT.

This chain links TRBV7-2 with TRBJ1-3, with no clear D. Trimming cost V 1 base and J 3 bases, with 16 bases left between them. CDR1 and CDR2 from the germline V gene are SGHTA and FQGNSA. This CDR3 is built from 17 residues. The CDR3 DNA sequence: TGTGCCAGCAGCTTAGGCCCCCAGCGGGCGCGTGGAAACACCATATATTTT. Protein product: CASSLGPQRARGNTIYF.

V is TRBV5-4 and J is TRBJ1-2, with 9 bases fitting TRBD1. Germline trimming cut 3 bases from V and 8 bases from J; bases unmatched to any gene: 14. The CDR3 covers 16 residues. Looked up from germline, CDR1 is SGHNT and CDR2 is YYREEE (reference sequence). CDR3 sequence: CASSSGTGMFVKGYTF. The CDR3 coding sequence is TGTGCCAGCAGCTCCGGGACAGGGATGTTCGTAAAGGGCTACACCTTC.

This clone came up a few times. V gene TRBV7-9 combines with J gene TRBJ1-5, with D possibly being TRBD1 (5 bases). CDR3 length equals 13 residues. Germline V gene data show CDR1 as SEHNR and CDR2 as FQNEAQ (reference sequence). Trimming cost V 4 bases and J 11 bases, with 15 bases left between them. The CDR3 sequence is CASSYGMGLAQHF. For the CDR3, the DNA is TGTGCCAGCAGCTACGGCATGGGGCTAGCCCAGCATTTT.

The chain employs TRBV6-1 and TRBJ2-5, with TRBD2 identical over 7 bases. The junction had 12 bases not matched to a gene; V was cut back by 4 bases and J by 4 bases. CDR1 is MNHNS, CDR2 SASEGT, per germline. The CDR3 runs 16 residues. The DNA for the CDR3 is TGTGCCAGCAGTGGATCGACAGCGGGAAGGGGAGAGACCCAGTACTTC. Its protein product is CASSGSTAGRGETQYF.

V and J are TRBV7-9 and TRBJ2-2; 8 nucleotides align to TRBD2. The CDR3 runs 16 residues. Germline values: CDR1 SEHNR, CDR2 FQNEAQ (reference sequence). After removal of 7 bases from V and 6 bases from J, the junction contained 13 bases not matched to a gene. This chain's CDR3 is CASTRMAGGLSGELFF. The DNA for the CDR3 is TGTGCCAGCACCCGCATGGCGGGGGGCCTATCCGGGGAGCTGTTTTTT.

This chain connects TRBV7-9 to TRBJ1-4; D might be TRBD1 (5 bases). V was pared by 5 bases and J by 11 bases, with 18 bases between. Germline V lookup: CDR1 SEHNR, CDR2 FQNEAQ (reference sequence). This CDR3 has 14 amino acids. The DNA for the CDR3 is TGTGCCAGCAGCAGGGACGGCGGGCGGGAGAAACTGTTTTTT. Translating it yields CASSRDGGREKLFF.

The J gene is TRBJ1-6, the V gene TRBV5-1, with a tentative D call TRBD1 (5 bases). The V and J ends lost 10 bases and 8 bases respectively, with 22 bases between them. Germline lookup yields CDR1 SGHRS and CDR2 YFSETQ. The CDR3 has 15 residues. The CDR3 protein is CAHTLLAGEDSPLHF. CDR3 in DNA: TGCGCCCACACCCTTCTTGCGGGGGAAGATTCACCCCTCCACTTT.

The chain joins TRBV24-1 to TRBJ1-1; D might be TRBD1 (5 bases). In germline, CDR1 is KGHDR, CDR2 SFDVKD. The CDR3 runs to 15 residues. The V end was cut by 4 bases, the J end by 4 bases, with 15 bases between. In DNA, the CDR3 is TGTGCCACCAGTGACGCCTCAGGGTCTGGCACTGAAGCTTTCTTT. It yields the protein CATSDASGSGTEAFF.

The chain links TRBV6-5 to TRBJ2-7; 8 bases fit TRBD1. Trimming cost V 10 bases and J 1 base; bases outside gene matches: 9. This CDR3 is 14 amino acids long. Germline values: CDR1 MNHEY, CDR2 SVGAGI. The CDR3 loop reads CAKTGTGVSYEQYV. Written as DNA, the CDR3 is TGTGCCAAAACCGGGACAGGTGTATCCTACGAGCAGTACGTC.

V usage is TRBV9 and J usage is TRBJ1-1, with 8 bases matching TRBD1. The length of the CDR3 is 12 residues. Germline CDR1 SGDLS, CDR2 YYNGEE. The ends lost 2 bases at V and 9 bases at J; junction bases unmatched: 3. Here the CDR3 reads CASSVAGGKAFF. Here the CDR3 DNA reads TGTGCCAGCAGCGTGGCAGGGGGCAAAGCTTTCTTT.

V and J are TRBV5-1 and TRBJ1-3, with 9 bases matching TRBD1. The ends lost 4 bases at V and 2 bases at J; junction bases unmatched: 7. The germline V gene has CDR1 SGHRS and CDR2 YFSETQ. The CDR3 is 16 residues long. Here the CDR3 DNA reads TGCGCCAGCAGCCTGAACGGACAGGGGACTGGAAACACCATATATTTT. The encoded protein is CASSLNGQGTGNTIYF.

The CDR3 region is CATAGANYGYTF. In DNA, the CDR3 is TGTGCCACCGCCGGAGCTAACTATGGCTACACCTTC. V usage is TRBV2 and J usage is TRBJ1-2, with unresolved D. Deletions cut 10 bases from V and 0 bases from J, with 9 bases between. The CDR3 has 12 amino acids. Looked up from germline, CDR1 is SNHLY and CDR2 is FYNNEI.